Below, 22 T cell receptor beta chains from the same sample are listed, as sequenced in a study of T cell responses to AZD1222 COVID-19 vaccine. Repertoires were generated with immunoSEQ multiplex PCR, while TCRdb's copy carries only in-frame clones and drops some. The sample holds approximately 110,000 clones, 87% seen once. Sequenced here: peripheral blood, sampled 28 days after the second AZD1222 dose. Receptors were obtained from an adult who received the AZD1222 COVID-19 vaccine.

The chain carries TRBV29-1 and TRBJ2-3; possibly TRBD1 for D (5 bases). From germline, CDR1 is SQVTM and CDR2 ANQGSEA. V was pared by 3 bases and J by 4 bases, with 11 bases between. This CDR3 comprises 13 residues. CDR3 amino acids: CSVDKGRADTQYF. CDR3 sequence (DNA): TGCAGCGTTGACAAAGGCAGGGCAGATACGCAGTATTTT.

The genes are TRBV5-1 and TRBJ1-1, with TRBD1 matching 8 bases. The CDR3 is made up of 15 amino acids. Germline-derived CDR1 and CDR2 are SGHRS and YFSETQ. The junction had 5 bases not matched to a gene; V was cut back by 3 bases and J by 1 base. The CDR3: CASSWTGRSNTEAFF. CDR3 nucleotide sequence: TGCGCCAGCAGCTGGACAGGGCGATCGAACACTGAAGCTTTCTTT.

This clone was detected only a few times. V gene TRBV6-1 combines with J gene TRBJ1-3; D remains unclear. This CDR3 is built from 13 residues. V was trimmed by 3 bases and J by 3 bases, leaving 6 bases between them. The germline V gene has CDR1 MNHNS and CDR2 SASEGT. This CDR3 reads CASSDQIGNTIYF. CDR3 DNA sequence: TGTGCCAGCAGTGACCAGATTGGAAACACCATATATTTT.

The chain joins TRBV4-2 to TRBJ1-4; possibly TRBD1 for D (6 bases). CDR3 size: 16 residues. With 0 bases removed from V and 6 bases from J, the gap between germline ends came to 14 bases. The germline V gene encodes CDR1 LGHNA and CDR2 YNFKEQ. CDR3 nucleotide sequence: TGTGCCAGCAGCCAAGATACGGGGGGCAAGGATGAAAAACTGTTTTTT. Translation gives CASSQDTGGKDEKLFF.

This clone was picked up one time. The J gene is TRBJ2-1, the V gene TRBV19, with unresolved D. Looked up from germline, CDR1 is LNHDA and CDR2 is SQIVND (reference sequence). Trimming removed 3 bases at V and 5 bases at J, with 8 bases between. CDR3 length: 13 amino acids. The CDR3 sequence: CASSMDLNNEQFF. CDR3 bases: TGTGCCAGTAGTATGGACCTGAACAATGAGCAGTTCTTC.

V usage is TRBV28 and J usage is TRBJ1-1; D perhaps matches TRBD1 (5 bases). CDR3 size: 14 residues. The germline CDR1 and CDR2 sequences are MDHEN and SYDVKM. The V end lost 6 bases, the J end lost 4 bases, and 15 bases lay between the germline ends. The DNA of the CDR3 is TGTGCCAGCAGACCCGGGACGGAGGCCACTGAAGCTTTCTTT. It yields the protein CASRPGTEATEAFF.

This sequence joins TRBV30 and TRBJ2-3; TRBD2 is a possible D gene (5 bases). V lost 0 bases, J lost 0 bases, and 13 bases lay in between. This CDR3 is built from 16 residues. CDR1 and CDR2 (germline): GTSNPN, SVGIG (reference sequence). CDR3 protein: CAWSVPIAYSTDTQYF. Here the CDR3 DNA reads TGTGCCTGGAGTGTACCCATAGCGTACAGCACAGATACGCAGTATTTT.

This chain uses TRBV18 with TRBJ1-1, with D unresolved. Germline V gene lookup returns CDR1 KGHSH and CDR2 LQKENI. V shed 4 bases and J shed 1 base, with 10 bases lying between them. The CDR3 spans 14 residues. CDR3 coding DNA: TGTGCCAGCTCACTCCCGGGCAGGAACACTGAAGCTTTCTTT. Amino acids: CASSLPGRNTEAFF. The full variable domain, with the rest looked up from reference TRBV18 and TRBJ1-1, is NAGVMQNPRHLVRRRGQEARLRCSPMKGHSHVYWYRQLPEEGLKFMVYLQKENIIDESGMPKERFSAEFPKEGPSILRIQQVVRGDSAAYFCASSLPGRNTEAFFGQGTRLTVV.

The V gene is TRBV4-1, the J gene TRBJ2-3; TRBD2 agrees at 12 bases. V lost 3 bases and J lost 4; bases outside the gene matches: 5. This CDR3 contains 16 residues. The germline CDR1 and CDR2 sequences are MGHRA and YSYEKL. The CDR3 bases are TGCGCCAGCAGCCAGCCCCTAGCGGGGGGGGCAGATACGCAGTATTTT. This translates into CASSQPLAGGADTQYF.

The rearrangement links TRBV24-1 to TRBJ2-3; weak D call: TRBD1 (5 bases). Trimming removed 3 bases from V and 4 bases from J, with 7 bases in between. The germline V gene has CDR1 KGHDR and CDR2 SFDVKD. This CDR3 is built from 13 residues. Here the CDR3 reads CATSDARADTQYF. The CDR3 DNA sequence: TGTGCCACCAGTGATGCCAGGGCAGATACGCAGTATTTT.

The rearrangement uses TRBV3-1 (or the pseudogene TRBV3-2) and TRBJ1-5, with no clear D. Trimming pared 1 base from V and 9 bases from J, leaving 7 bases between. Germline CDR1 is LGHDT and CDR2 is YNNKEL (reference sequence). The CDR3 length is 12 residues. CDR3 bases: TGTGCCAGCAGCCAAGTGGGAGGGCCCCAGCATTTT. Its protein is CASSQVGGPQHF.

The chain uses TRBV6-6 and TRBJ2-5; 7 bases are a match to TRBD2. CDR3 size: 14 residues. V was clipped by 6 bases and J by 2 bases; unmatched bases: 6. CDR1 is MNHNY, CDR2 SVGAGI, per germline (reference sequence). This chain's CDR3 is CASRHGRPQETQYF. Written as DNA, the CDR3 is TGTGCCAGCAGACACGGGAGGCCTCAAGAGACCCAGTACTTC.

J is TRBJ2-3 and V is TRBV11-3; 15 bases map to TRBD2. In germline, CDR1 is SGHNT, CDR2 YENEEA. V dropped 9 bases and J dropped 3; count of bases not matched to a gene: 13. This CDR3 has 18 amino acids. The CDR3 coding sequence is TGTGCCAGAACCGGAACGGGACTAGCGGGAGGACGAACAGATACGCAGTATTTT. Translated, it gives CARTGTGLAGGRTDTQYF.

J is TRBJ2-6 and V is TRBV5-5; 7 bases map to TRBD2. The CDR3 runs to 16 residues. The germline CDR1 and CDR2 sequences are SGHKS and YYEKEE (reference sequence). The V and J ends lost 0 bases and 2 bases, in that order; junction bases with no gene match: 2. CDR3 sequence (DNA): TGTGCCAGCAGCTTGGCGGGGGGAACTGGGGCCAACGTCCTGACTTTC. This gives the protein CASSLAGGTGANVLTF.

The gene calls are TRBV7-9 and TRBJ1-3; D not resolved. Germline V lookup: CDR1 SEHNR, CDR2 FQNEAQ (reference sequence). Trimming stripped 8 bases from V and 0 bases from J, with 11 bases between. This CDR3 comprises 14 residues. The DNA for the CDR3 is TGTGCCAGCGGTGGAGGGAGCTCTGGAAACACCATATATTTT. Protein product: CASGGGSSGNTIYF.

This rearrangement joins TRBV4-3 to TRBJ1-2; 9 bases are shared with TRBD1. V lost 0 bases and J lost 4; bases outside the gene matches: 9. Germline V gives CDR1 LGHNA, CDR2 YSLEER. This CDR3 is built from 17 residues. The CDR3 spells CASSQDHGQGNGYGYTF. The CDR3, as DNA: TGCGCCAGCAGCCAAGATCACGGACAGGGGAACGGCTATGGCTACACCTTC.

The DNA of the CDR3 is TGTGCCTGGAGTTTTAACACCGGGGAGCTGTTTTTT. This codes for CAWSFNTGELFF. The chain uses TRBV30 and TRBJ2-2, with D unresolved. CDR1 and CDR2 (germline): GTSNPN, SVGIG (reference sequence). Trimming took off 2 bases at V and 2 bases at J, with 3 bases between the two ends. The CDR3 consists of 12 residues.

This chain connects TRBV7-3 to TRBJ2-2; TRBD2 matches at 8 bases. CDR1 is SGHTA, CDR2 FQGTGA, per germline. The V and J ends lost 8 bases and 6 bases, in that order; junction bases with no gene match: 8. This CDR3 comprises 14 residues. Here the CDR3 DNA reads TGTGCCAGCGCCAGCGGGAGTTTGCCCGGGGAGCTGTTTTTT. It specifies CASASGSLPGELFF.

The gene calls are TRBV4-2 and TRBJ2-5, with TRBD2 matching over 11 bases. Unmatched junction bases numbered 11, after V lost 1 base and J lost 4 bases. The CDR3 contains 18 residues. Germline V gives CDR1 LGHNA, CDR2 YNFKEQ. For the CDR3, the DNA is TGTGCCAGCAGCCAAGGGACTAGCGGGCCTGTACCAAGAGAGACCCAGTACTTC. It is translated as CASSQGTSGPVPRETQYF.

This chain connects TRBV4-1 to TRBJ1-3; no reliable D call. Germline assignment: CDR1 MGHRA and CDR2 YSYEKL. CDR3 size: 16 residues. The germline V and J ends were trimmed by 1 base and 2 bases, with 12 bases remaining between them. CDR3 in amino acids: CASSQAFGGTGNTIYF. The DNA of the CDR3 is TGCGCCAGCAGCCAAGCATTTGGAGGAACTGGAAACACCATATATTTT.

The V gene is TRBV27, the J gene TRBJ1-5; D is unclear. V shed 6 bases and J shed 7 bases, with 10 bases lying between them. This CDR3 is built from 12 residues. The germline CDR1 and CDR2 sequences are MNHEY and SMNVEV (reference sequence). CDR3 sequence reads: CASRAFGQPQHF. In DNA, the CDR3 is TGTGCCAGCAGGGCCTTCGGGCAGCCCCAGCATTTT.

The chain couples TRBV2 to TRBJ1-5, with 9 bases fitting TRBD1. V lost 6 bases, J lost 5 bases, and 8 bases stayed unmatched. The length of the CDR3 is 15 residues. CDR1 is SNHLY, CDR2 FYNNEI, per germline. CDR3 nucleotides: TGTGCCAGCAGCGGAACAGGGGGCGAGTATCAGCCCCAGCATTTT. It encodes CASSGTGGEYQPQHF.